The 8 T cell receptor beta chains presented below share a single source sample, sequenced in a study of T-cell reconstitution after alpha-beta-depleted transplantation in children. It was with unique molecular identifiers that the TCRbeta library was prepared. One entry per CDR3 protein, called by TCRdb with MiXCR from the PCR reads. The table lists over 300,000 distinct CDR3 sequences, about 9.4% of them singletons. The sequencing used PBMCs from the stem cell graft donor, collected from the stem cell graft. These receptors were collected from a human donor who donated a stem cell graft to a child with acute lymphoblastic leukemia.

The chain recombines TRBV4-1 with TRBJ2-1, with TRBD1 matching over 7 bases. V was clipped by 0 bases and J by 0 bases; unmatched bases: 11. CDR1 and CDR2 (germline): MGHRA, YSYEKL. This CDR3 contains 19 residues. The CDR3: CASSQDGQGVGSSYNEQFF. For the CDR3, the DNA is TGCGCCAGCAGCCAAGATGGGCAGGGGGTAGGAAGCTCCTACAATGAGCAGTTCTTC.

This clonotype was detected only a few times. In DNA, the CDR3 is TGTGCCAGCACTTTAACAGGGGTTGGGGAAAAACTGTTTTTT. It is translated as CASTLTGVGEKLFF. The gene calls are TRBV6-5 and TRBJ1-4; 7 nucleotides agree with TRBD1. This CDR3 has 14 amino acids. The trim removed 7 bases at V and 8 bases at J, leaving 10 bases unmatched. The germline V gene encodes CDR1 MNHEY and CDR2 SVGAGI.

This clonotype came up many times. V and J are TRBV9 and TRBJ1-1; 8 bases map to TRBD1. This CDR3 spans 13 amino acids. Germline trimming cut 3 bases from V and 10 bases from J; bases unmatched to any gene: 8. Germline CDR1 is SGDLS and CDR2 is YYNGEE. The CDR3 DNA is TGTGCCAGCAGCGCCCAGGACAGGGCGGGAGCTTTCTTT. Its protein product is CASSAQDRAGAFF.

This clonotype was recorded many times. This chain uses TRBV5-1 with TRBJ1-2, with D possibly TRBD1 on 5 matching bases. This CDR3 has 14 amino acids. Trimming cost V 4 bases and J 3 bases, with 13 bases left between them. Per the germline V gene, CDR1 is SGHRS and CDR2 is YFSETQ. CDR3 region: CASSPARAHYGYTF. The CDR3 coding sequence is TGCGCCAGCAGCCCGGCCAGGGCCCACTATGGCTACACCTTC.

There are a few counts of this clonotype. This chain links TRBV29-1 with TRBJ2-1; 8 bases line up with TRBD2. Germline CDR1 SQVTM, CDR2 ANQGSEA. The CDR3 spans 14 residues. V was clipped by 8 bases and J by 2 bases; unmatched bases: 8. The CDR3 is CSILAGRTYNEQFF. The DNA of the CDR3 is TGCAGCATCTTAGCGGGAAGGACCTACAATGAGCAGTTCTTC.

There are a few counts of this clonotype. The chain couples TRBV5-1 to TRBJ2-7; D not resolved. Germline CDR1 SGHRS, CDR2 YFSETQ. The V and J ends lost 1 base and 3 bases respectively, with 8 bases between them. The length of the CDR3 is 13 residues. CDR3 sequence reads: CASSLSTGYEQYF. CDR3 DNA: TGCGCCAGCAGCTTGTCCACCGGCTACGAGCAGTACTTC.

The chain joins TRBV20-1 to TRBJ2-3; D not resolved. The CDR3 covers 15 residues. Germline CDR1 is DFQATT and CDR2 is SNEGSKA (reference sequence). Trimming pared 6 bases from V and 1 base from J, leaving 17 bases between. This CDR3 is CSALLRPRGTDTQYF. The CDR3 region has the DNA TGCAGTGCCCTACTCCGCCCCCGAGGCACAGATACGCAGTATTTT.

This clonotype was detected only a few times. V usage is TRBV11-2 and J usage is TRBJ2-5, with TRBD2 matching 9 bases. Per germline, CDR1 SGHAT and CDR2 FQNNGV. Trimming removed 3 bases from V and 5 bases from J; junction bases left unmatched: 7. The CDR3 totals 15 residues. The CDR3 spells CASSLNSGRGETQYF. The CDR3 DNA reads TGTGCCAGCAGCTTGAATAGCGGGAGAGGGGAGACCCAGTACTTC.